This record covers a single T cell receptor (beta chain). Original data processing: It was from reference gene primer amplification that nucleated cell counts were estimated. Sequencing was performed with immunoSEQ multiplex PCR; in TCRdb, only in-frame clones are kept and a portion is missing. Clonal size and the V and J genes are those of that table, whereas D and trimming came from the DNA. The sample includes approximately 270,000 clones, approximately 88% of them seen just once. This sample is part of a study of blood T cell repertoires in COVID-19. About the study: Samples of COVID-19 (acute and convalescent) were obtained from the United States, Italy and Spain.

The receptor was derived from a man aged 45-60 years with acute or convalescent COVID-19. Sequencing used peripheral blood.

As DNA, the CDR3 is TGTGCCAGCACCTCCGGGGGAGGGATTGCTTTCTTT. Its translation: CASTSGGGIAFF. This chain links TRBV25-1 with TRBJ1-1, with D possibly being TRBD1 (5 bases). The CDR3 loop spans 12 amino acids. Deletions cut 7 bases from V and 11 bases from J, with 17 bases between. CDR1 and CDR2 (germline): MGHDK, SYGVNS.